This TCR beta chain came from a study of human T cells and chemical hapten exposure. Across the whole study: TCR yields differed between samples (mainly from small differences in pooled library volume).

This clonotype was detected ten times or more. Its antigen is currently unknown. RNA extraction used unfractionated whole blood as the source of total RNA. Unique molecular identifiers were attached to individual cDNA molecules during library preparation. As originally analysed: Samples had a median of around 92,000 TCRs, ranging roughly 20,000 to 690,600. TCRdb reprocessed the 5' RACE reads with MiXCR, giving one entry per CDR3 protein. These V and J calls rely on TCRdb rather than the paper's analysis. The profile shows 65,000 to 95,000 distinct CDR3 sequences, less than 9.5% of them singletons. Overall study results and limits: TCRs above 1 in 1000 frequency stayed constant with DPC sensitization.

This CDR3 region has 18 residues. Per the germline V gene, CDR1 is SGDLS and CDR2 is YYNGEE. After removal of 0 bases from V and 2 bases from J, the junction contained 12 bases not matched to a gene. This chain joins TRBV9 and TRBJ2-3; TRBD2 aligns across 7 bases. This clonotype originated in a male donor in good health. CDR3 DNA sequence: TGTGCCAGCAGCGTAGGTCTTAAGGAGGGACTACCCACAGATACGCAGTATTTT. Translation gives CASSVGLKEGLPTDTQYF.